These 32 T cell receptor beta chains originate from one sample sequenced in a study of cytomegalovirus exposure and HLA in healthy donors. Researchers ran the PCR with 60 Vbeta and 13 Jbeta primers. Generated by immunoSEQ multiplex PCR, the TCRdb table keeps only in-frame clones and is missing some. The sample includes around 150,000 clones, approximately 80% of them seen just once. Sequenced material: PBMCs. All receptors derive from a man aged 30 to 45 in good health and CMV-seropositive.

CDR3 loop: CASSSSSGETYEQYF. The CDR3 DNA is TGTGCCAGCAGCTCGTCTAGCGGGGAAACCTACGAGCAGTACTTC. The chain uses TRBV11-2 and TRBJ2-7, with TRBD2 identical over 9 bases. V trimming: 4 bases; J trimming: 2 bases; junction bases outside the gene matches: 6. The CDR3 runs 15 residues. From germline, CDR1 is SGHAT and CDR2 FQNNGV.

The chain couples TRBV28 to TRBJ2-7, with 9 bases that match TRBD1. Germline trimming cut 10 bases from V and 4 bases from J; bases unmatched to any gene: 8. The germline V gene encodes CDR1 MDHEN and CDR2 SYDVKM. The CDR3 covers 13 residues. CDR3 DNA: TGTGCCACTACGGGACAGGGAACGTACGAGCAGTACTTC. Protein product: CATTGQGTYEQYF.

The CDR3 nucleotides are TGCGCCAGCAGCCAAGATAATGCGGTCTATGGCTACACCTTC. Its translation is CASSQDNAVYGYTF. The rearrangement joins TRBV4-1 to TRBJ1-2; D not resolved. The ends were cut back, 0 bases at V and 4 bases at J, with 9 bases in the middle. CDR1 and CDR2 (germline): MGHRA, YSYEKL. CDR3 length equals 14 residues.

This chain joins TRBV5-1 and TRBJ2-7; D may be TRBD1 (6 bases). This CDR3 region has 14 residues. V shed 4 bases and J shed 0 bases, with 11 bases lying between them. Germline V CDR1 and CDR2: SGHRS, YFSETQ. CDR3 sequence (DNA): TGCGCCAGCAGCGATACAGGGAGCTCCTACGAGCAGTACTTC. Its protein is CASSDTGSSYEQYF. The variable domain in full, with the rest retrieved from reference TRBV5-1 and TRBJ2-7, is KAGVTQTPRYLIKTRGQQVTLSCSPISGHRSVSWYQQTPGQGLQFLFEYFSETQRNKGNFPGRFSGRQFSNSRSEMNVSTLELGDSALYLCASSDTGSSYEQYFGPGTRLTVT.

The genes are TRBV28 and TRBJ1-1; 10 bases map to TRBD1. This CDR3 has 16 residues. Germline V CDR1 and CDR2: MDHEN, SYDVKM. V trimming: 2 bases; J trimming: 3 bases; junction bases outside the gene matches: 6. The CDR3 spells CASSLGWTGGDTEAFF. Here the CDR3 DNA reads TGTGCCAGCAGTTTAGGGTGGACAGGGGGTGACACTGAAGCTTTCTTT. Full variable domain (outside the CDR3, taken from reference TRBV28 and TRBJ1-1): DVKVTQSSRYLVKRTGEKVFLECVQDMDHENMFWYRQDPGLGLRLIYFSYDVKMKEKGDIPEGYSVSREKKERFSLILESASTNQTSMYLCASSLGWTGGDTEAFFGQGTRLTVV.

This rearrangement joins TRBV14 to TRBJ2-1; 8 bases match TRBD2. CDR1 SGHDN and CDR2 FVKESK come from the germline V gene. The CDR3 extends over 15 amino acids. Unmatched junction bases numbered 4, after V lost 3 bases and J lost 3 bases. CDR3 bases: TGTGCCAGCAGCCACGGGGGGGCCTTCTACAATGAGCAGTTCTTC. Its translation: CASSHGGAFYNEQFF.

This chain joins TRBV6-5 and TRBJ2-1; D uncertain. V shed 1 base and J shed 0 bases, with 7 bases lying between them. The CDR3 is 15 amino acids. The V gene's germline CDR1 is MNHEY and CDR2 SVGAGI. CDR3 residues: CASSYLQSSYNEQFF. DNA of the CDR3: TGTGCCAGCAGTTACTTACAGAGCTCCTACAATGAGCAGTTCTTC.

Worth noting for this clone: The same CDR3 can be traced to other DNA sequences in this sample. This rearrangement joins TRBV9 to TRBJ1-4, with 8 bases fitting TRBD1. Germline values: CDR1 SGDLS, CDR2 YYNGEE. This CDR3 is built from 14 residues. Unmatched junction bases numbered 4, after V lost 4 bases and J lost 5 bases. CDR3 DNA: TGTGCCAGCAGCTCCCGGACAGGGAATGAAAAACTGTTTTTT. It codes for CASSSRTGNEKLFF.

The J gene is TRBJ1-2, the V gene TRBV27, with 8 bases matching TRBD1. V dropped 3 bases and J dropped 8; count of bases not matched to a gene: 5. Germline CDR1 and CDR2: MNHEY and SMNVEV (reference sequence). CDR3 length equals 13 residues. CDR3 residues: CASSFQGAGGYTF. CDR3 bases: TGTGCCAGCAGTTTCCAGGGGGCTGGGGGCTACACCTTC.

This chain connects TRBV6-1 to TRBJ2-5; D remains ambiguous. The CDR3 runs 14 residues. The V and J ends lost 1 base and 2 bases respectively, with 8 bases between them. Germline CDR1 MNHNS, CDR2 SASEGT. CDR3 in amino acids: CASSEELVQETQYF. As DNA, the CDR3 is TGTGCCAGCAGTGAAGAACTGGTACAAGAGACCCAGTACTTC.

V usage is TRBV4-1 and J usage is TRBJ1-1; TRBD1 matches at 10 bases. With 4 bases clipped from V and 5 bases from J, the junction kept 10 bases outside the gene matches. The CDR3 runs 16 residues. Germline V lookup: CDR1 MGHRA, CDR2 YSYEKL. The CDR3 reads CASSRTGGFLGTEAFF. The CDR3 nucleotides are TGCGCCAGCAGCCGGACAGGGGGATTTTTAGGTACTGAAGCTTTCTTT.

This chain joins TRBV2 and TRBJ1-4, with D possibly matching TRBD1 (6 bases). This CDR3 comprises 14 residues. The V end lost 6 bases, the J end lost 3 bases, and 11 bases lay between the germline ends. Germline values: CDR1 SNHLY, CDR2 FYNNEI. The CDR3 sequence: CASSNRVANEKLFF. CDR3 nucleotides: TGTGCCAGCAGCAACAGGGTGGCTAATGAAAAACTGTTTTTT.

Regarding this clone: Other DNA sequences from this sample encode an identical CDR3 as well. This rearrangement joins TRBV28 to TRBJ1-1; TRBD1 might be the D (5 bases). The CDR3 has 14 amino acids. From germline, CDR1 is MDHEN and CDR2 SYDVKM. Trimming took off 3 bases at V and 5 bases at J, with 13 bases between the two ends. The CDR3 nucleotides are TGTGCCAGCAGTTTGGGGGGATTGGGGACTGAAGCTTTCTTT. Its translation is CASSLGGLGTEAFF.

This clone showed up just a few times. The rearrangement uses TRBV5-1 and TRBJ2-7, with D possibly TRBD2 on 5 matching bases. V was clipped by 2 bases and J by 7 bases, with 13 bases between them. The CDR3 length is 13 residues. CDR1 and CDR2 from the germline V gene are SGHRS and YFSETQ. The CDR3 reads CASSFGSGLEQYF. CDR3 sequence (DNA): TGCGCCAGCAGCTTTGGGTCGGGGTTGGAGCAGTACTTC. Full variable domain (missing parts from reference TRBV5-1 and TRBJ2-7): KAGVTQTPRYLIKTRGQQVTLSCSPISGHRSVSWYQQTPGQGLQFLFEYFSETQRNKGNFPGRFSGRQFSNSRSEMNVSTLELGDSALYLCASSFGSGLEQYFGPGTRLTVT.

This chain connects TRBV4-1 to TRBJ2-1, with 8 bases identical to TRBD2. The germline V gene encodes CDR1 MGHRA and CDR2 YSYEKL. Trimming took 1 base from V and 2 from J; bases not matched to a gene: 7. This CDR3 has 17 residues. CDR3 in DNA: TGCGCCAGCAGCCAAGCGCCGGGACTAGGGGCCTACAATGAGCAGTTCTTC. This codes for CASSQAPGLGAYNEQFF.

The chain joins TRBV7-9 to TRBJ1-2; D gene ambiguous. The V gene lost 3 bases and the J gene lost 2 bases, with 10 bases spanning the gap. The CDR3 has 14 residues. Germline V gene data show CDR1 as SEHNR and CDR2 as FQNEAQ (reference sequence). The DNA of the CDR3 is TGTGCCAGCAGCTTCGACGGAGGCAACTATGGCTACACCTTC. Protein: CASSFDGGNYGYTF. The entire variable domain, with the rest obtained from reference TRBV7-9 and TRBJ1-2, is as follows: DTGVSQNPRHKITKRGQNVTFRCDPISEHNRLYWYRQTLGQGPEFLTYFQNEAQLEKSRLLSDRFSAERPKGSFSTLEIQRTEQGDSAMYLCASSFDGGNYGYTFGSGTRLTVV.

This clone was found a few times. The chain's CDR3 is CASSVTGQGGSGYTF. The CDR3, as DNA: TGTGCCAGCAGCGTGACCGGACAGGGGGGAAGTGGCTACACCTTC. The chain links TRBV9 to TRBJ1-2; the match to TRBD1 covers 10 bases. The CDR3 is made up of 15 amino acids. CDR1 is SGDLS, CDR2 YYNGEE, per germline. Losses at the gene ends were 2 bases for V and 7 bases for J; bases not matched to a gene: 8. Complete variable domain (other parts from reference TRBV9 and TRBJ1-2): DSGVTQTPKHLITATGQRVTLRCSPRSGDLSVYWYQQSLDQGLQFLIQYYNGEERAKGNILERFSAQQFPDLHSELNLSSLELGDSALYFCASSVTGQGGSGYTFGSGTRLTVV.

V is TRBV6-1 and J is TRBJ2-5, with a possible D match to TRBD1 (5 bases). V was clipped by 1 base and J by 2 bases, with 11 bases between them. In germline, CDR1 is MNHNS, CDR2 SASEGT. This CDR3 has 15 amino acids. CDR3 nucleotides: TGTGCCAGCAGTGAAGAGGACACCTTACAAGAGACCCAGTACTTC. Translating it yields CASSEEDTLQETQYF.

The gene calls are TRBV5-4 and TRBJ2-2; perhaps TRBD2 as D (7 bases). The V gene's germline CDR1 is SGHNT and CDR2 YYREEE (reference sequence). CDR3 size: 15 residues. V gave up 4 bases and J gave up 4 bases, with 14 bases separating them. The CDR3: CASSPKGGSTGELFF. The CDR3 bases are TGTGCCAGCAGCCCCAAGGGGGGGAGCACCGGGGAGCTGTTTTTT.

The chain uses TRBV6-5 and TRBJ1-1; D possibly corresponds to TRBD1 (5 bases). Deletions cut 0 bases from V and 1 base from J, with 12 bases between. Germline CDR1 is MNHEY and CDR2 is SVGAGI. The CDR3 extends over 16 amino acids. The CDR3 DNA is TGTGCCAGCAGTTACTCGATGTGGGGCGGGAACACTGAAGCTTTCTTT. Residues: CASSYSMWGGNTEAFF.

This chain uses TRBV13 with TRBJ1-2; TRBD1 matches 10 bases. The J segment lost 4 bases and the V segment lost 5 bases, leaving 4 bases of the junction unmatched. The CDR3 is made up of 14 amino acids. Germline V lookup: CDR1 PRHDT, CDR2 FYEKMQ (reference sequence). The CDR3 loop reads CASSRGDRGYGYTF. The CDR3 coding sequence is TGTGCCAGCAGCCGCGGGGACAGGGGCTATGGCTACACCTTC.

The V call is TRBV6-1, the J call TRBJ2-7; 8 bases line up with TRBD2. Trimming cost V 6 bases and J 7 bases; bases outside gene matches: 14. The CDR3 has 15 amino acids. CDR1 and CDR2 (germline): MNHNS, SASEGT. CDR3 amino acids: CASSHRLGLGLEQYF. The CDR3 DNA is TGTGCCAGCAGCCACCGCCTGGGACTAGGGCTGGAGCAGTACTTC.

The CDR3 nucleotides are TGTGCCTGGAGCAGGTTATATAGCAATCAGCCCCAGCATTTT. The encoded protein is CAWSRLYSNQPQHF. The rearrangement uses TRBV30 and TRBJ1-5; D gene unclear. V was cut by 3 bases and J by 0 bases, with 9 bases left in between. Germline CDR1 is GTSNPN and CDR2 is SVGIG (reference sequence). The CDR3 contains 14 residues.

The CDR3 region is CASSRSLGTGKSYEQYF. The CDR3 DNA is TGCGCCAGCAGCCGGAGCCTAGGGACAGGCAAAAGCTACGAGCAGTACTTC. The V and J genes are TRBV4-3 and TRBJ2-7, with TRBD1 matching 8 bases. The junction had 14 bases not matched to a gene; V was cut back by 4 bases and J by 3 bases. From germline, CDR1 is LGHNA and CDR2 YSLEER. The CDR3 runs to 17 residues.

V and J are TRBV19 and TRBJ2-5; unclear D gene. V lost 7 bases, J lost 4 bases, and 10 bases lay in between. This CDR3 spans 12 amino acids. CDR1 and CDR2 from the germline V gene are LNHDA and SQIVND (reference sequence). DNA for the CDR3: TGTGCCAGTACCGACATGGGAGAGACCCAGTACTTC. This translates into CASTDMGETQYF.

The chain uses TRBV18 and TRBJ1-1; 8 bases are a match to TRBD1. Germline V lookup: CDR1 KGHSH, CDR2 LQKENI. This CDR3 region has 14 residues. The V gene end was trimmed by 5 bases and the J gene end by 2 bases; junction bases not matched to a gene: 4. The CDR3 reads CASSASGGNTEAFF. For the CDR3, the DNA is TGTGCCAGCTCAGCGTCAGGGGGCAACACTGAAGCTTTCTTT.

V is TRBV6-5 and J is TRBJ1-5, with 8 bases matching TRBD1. CDR1 is MNHEY, CDR2 SVGAGI, per germline. This CDR3 is built from 14 residues. The V and J ends lost 5 bases and 4 bases, in that order; junction bases with no gene match: 4. This CDR3 reads CASSSRQGNQPQHF. The CDR3 region has the DNA TGTGCCAGCAGTAGCCGACAGGGGAATCAGCCCCAGCATTTT.

V is TRBV27 and J is TRBJ2-3, with 12 bases lining up with TRBD2. The V gene's germline CDR1 is MNHEY and CDR2 SMNVEV (reference sequence). There are 16 residues in the CDR3. The J segment lost 2 bases and the V segment lost 5 bases, leaving 5 bases of the junction unmatched. The CDR3 sequence is CASSATSGGFTDTQYF. The DNA of the CDR3 is TGTGCCAGCAGTGCCACTAGCGGGGGGTTCACAGATACGCAGTATTTT.

The V call is TRBV19, the J call TRBJ1-5; D remains unclear. Trimming removed 3 bases at V and 6 bases at J, with 15 bases between. The germline V gene encodes CDR1 LNHDA and CDR2 SQIVND (reference sequence). This CDR3 has 15 residues. CDR3 sequence: CASSIKWEGGQPQHF. Here the CDR3 DNA reads TGTGCCAGTAGTATCAAGTGGGAGGGAGGTCAGCCCCAGCATTTT.

The chain employs TRBV4-1 and TRBJ2-3; 7 nucleotides align to TRBD2. This CDR3 spans 15 amino acids. The V segment lost 0 bases and the J segment 2 bases; nucleotides outside the gene matches: 2. Per germline, CDR1 MGHRA and CDR2 YSYEKL. As DNA, the CDR3 is TGCGCCAGCAGCCAAGAAAGCGGGGCCACAGATACGCAGTATTTT. The encoded protein is CASSQESGATDTQYF.

This chain links TRBV7-3 with TRBJ2-5; TRBD1 might be the D (6 bases). The CDR3 totals 13 residues. V was shortened by 5 bases and J by 3 bases, with 10 bases between the two germline ends. Germline V gives CDR1 SGHTA, CDR2 FQGTGA. The CDR3 loop reads CASSIYREETQYF. As DNA, the CDR3 is TGTGCCAGCAGCATATACAGGGAAGAGACCCAGTACTTC. Drawing the rest from reference TRBV7-3 and TRBJ2-5, the complete variable domain is GAGVSQTPSNKVTEKGKYVELRCDPISGHTALYWYRQSLGQGPEFLIYFQGTGAADDSGLPNDRFFAVRPEGSVSTLKIQRTERGDSAVYLCASSIYREETQYFGPGTRLLVL.

Comment on this clone: The same CDR3 can be traced to other DNA sequences in this sample. This rearrangement joins TRBV4-1 to TRBJ2-7, with D possibly matching TRBD1 (6 bases). This CDR3 contains 14 residues. Germline V gives CDR1 MGHRA, CDR2 YSYEKL. The V end lost 0 bases, the J end lost 0 bases, and 6 bases lay between the germline ends. The CDR3: CASSQDRGSYEQYF. CDR3 nucleotides: TGCGCCAGCAGCCAAGACAGGGGCTCCTACGAGCAGTACTTC.